This passage covers 14 T cell receptor beta chains from one sample sequenced in a study of T cell responses to AZD1222 COVID-19 vaccine. Using immunoSEQ multiplex PCR, the repertoire was profiled, and TCRdb retains in-frame clones only, with some absent. The sample includes just over 150,000 clones, over 80% of them seen just once. Sequenced here: peripheral blood, sampled 28 days after the second AZD1222 dose. The receptors were gathered from an adult who received the AZD1222 COVID-19 vaccine.

The chain has TRBV5-1 and TRBJ2-5; maybe TRBD2 (6 bases). V gave up 4 bases and J gave up 5 bases, with 12 bases separating them. Germline loops: CDR1 SGHRS, CDR2 YFSETQ. The CDR3 runs to 13 residues. The CDR3 is CASSRGGVETQYF. The CDR3 DNA reads TGCGCCAGCAGCAGAGGAGGGGTCGAGACCCAGTACTTC. The whole variable domain, filled in from reference TRBV5-1 and TRBJ2-5, reads KAGVTQTPRYLIKTRGQQVTLSCSPISGHRSVSWYQQTPGQGLQFLFEYFSETQRNKGNFPGRFSGRQFSNSRSEMNVSTLELGDSALYLCASSRGGVETQYFGPGTRLLVL.

The genes are TRBV19 and TRBJ1-5; the D gene is possibly TRBD1 (5 bases). Trimming stripped 7 bases from V and 3 bases from J, with 7 bases between. The CDR3 is 12 residues long. CDR1 and CDR2 (germline): LNHDA, SQIVND (reference sequence). This CDR3 reads CASTGANQPQHF. Here the CDR3 DNA reads TGTGCCAGTACCGGGGCCAATCAGCCCCAGCATTTT.

This clone has only one observation. The rearrangement uses TRBV19 and TRBJ1-3; tentative D call: TRBD1 (5 bases). The CDR3 has 15 residues. The V end was cut by 3 bases, the J end by 2 bases, with 11 bases between. Germline values: CDR1 LNHDA, CDR2 SQIVND (reference sequence). The CDR3 nucleotides are TGTGCCAGTAGTATTATGACAGCCACTGGAAACACCATATATTTT. Its translation: CASSIMTATGNTIYF. Supplemented by reference TRBV19 and TRBJ1-3, the full variable domain reads DGGITQSPKYLFRKEGQNVTLSCEQNLNHDAMYWYRQDPGQGLRLIYYSQIVNDFQKGDIAEGYSVSREKKESFPLTVTSAQKNPTAFYLCASSIMTATGNTIYFGEGSWLTVV.

The CDR3 bases are TGCGCCAGCAGATTCGAAACAGGGTCGAGGGAGCAGTACTTC. It yields the protein CASRFETGSREQYF. V and J are TRBV5-1 and TRBJ2-7; a weak D match, TRBD1 (6 bases). Trimming took 5 bases from V and 7 from J, leaving 19 bases between them. Germline values: CDR1 SGHRS, CDR2 YFSETQ. The CDR3 is made up of 14 amino acids.

The rearrangement links TRBV5-4 to TRBJ2-5; 12 nucleotides line up with TRBD1. V lost 3 bases to trimming and J lost 5 bases; unmatched junction nucleotides: 8. This CDR3 comprises 16 residues. Germline V gives CDR1 SGHNT, CDR2 YYREEE (reference sequence). The CDR3 loop is CASSSMGQGAGETQYF. As DNA, the CDR3 is TGTGCCAGCAGCTCTATGGGACAGGGGGCAGGGGAGACCCAGTACTTC.

Written as DNA, the CDR3 is TGCAGCGTTGGAAACAATGAGCAGTTCTTC. Translating it yields CSVGNNEQFF. V usage is TRBV29-1 and J usage is TRBJ2-1, with D unresolved. The CDR3 is 10 residues long. Germline values: CDR1 SQVTM, CDR2 ANQGSEA. Trimming took 4 bases from V and 5 from J, leaving 3 bases between them.

The chain is built from TRBV24-1 and TRBJ2-2, with 10 nucleotides matching TRBD1. The CDR3 totals 16 residues. Germline CDR1 is KGHDR and CDR2 is SFDVKD. The ends lost 3 bases at V and 4 bases at J; junction bases unmatched: 4. CDR3 sequence reads: CATSDTGTGVTGELFF. The CDR3 nucleotides read TGTGCCACCAGTGATACCGGGACAGGGGTCACCGGGGAGCTGTTTTTT.

This clone appeared once. J is TRBJ1-2 and V is TRBV12-3 or TRBV12-4, with TRBD1 matching over 8 bases. There are 13 residues in the CDR3. Trimming removed 6 bases from V and 3 bases from J; junction bases left unmatched: 3. The CDR3 region is CASRSTGDYGYTF. CDR3 nucleotide sequence: TGTGCCAGCAGGTCGACAGGGGACTATGGCTACACCTTC.

V usage is TRBV3-1 (or the pseudogene TRBV3-2) and J usage is TRBJ1-1; D gene unclear. The CDR3 spans 13 residues. The germline V gene encodes CDR1 LGHDT and CDR2 YNNKEL (reference sequence). V was shortened by 3 bases and J by 5 bases, with 10 bases between the two germline ends. The CDR3 nucleotides read TGTGCCAGCAGCCATGGCGGGGATACTGAAGCTTTCTTT. As protein: CASSHGGDTEAFF.

The chain uses TRBV30 and TRBJ1-1; D gene ambiguous. From germline, CDR1 is GTSNPN and CDR2 SVGIG (reference sequence). The CDR3 contains 11 residues. V gave up 3 bases and J gave up 8 bases, with 10 bases separating them. The CDR3 sequence is CAWSPPQEAFF. In DNA, the CDR3 is TGTGCCTGGAGCCCACCCCAGGAAGCTTTCTTT.

This clone was observed a single time. This chain links TRBV7-2 with TRBJ2-7; TRBD2 is a possible D gene (5 bases). Germline CDR1 reads SGHTA; CDR2 reads FQGNSA. The V end lost 5 bases, the J end lost 2 bases, and 13 bases lay between the germline ends. The CDR3 has 14 residues. The CDR3 DNA is TGTGCCAGCAGCGATCCAACTAGAACCTACGAGCAGTACTTC. Its protein is CASSDPTRTYEQYF.

V and J are TRBV30 and TRBJ2-6; 8 bases line up with TRBD1. The V gene end was trimmed by 4 bases and the J gene end by 0 bases; junction bases not matched to a gene: 8. This CDR3 comprises 17 residues. Germline V CDR1 and CDR2: GTSNPN, SVGIG (reference sequence). CDR3 protein: CAWTRQGRYSGANVLTF. The CDR3 DNA reads as TGTGCCTGGACTCGACAGGGGAGGTACTCTGGGGCCAACGTCCTGACTTTC.

The chain is built from TRBV5-1 and TRBJ1-1; the match to TRBD1 covers 7 bases. There are 15 residues in the CDR3. The ends lost 0 bases at V and 5 bases at J; junction bases unmatched: 7. Germline CDR1 and CDR2: SGHRS and YFSETQ. The CDR3 DNA reads TGCGCCAGCAGCTTGGGCCAGGGGGGCGTTACTGAAGCTTTCTTT. It translates to CASSLGQGGVTEAFF.

J is TRBJ2-3 and V is TRBV28, with 9 bases lining up with TRBD2. V shed 9 bases, J shed 4 bases, and the junction held 11 bases outside the gene matches. In germline, CDR1 is MDHEN, CDR2 SYDVKM. The CDR3 totals 15 residues. The CDR3 DNA reads as TGTGCCAGTGTAGCGGGAGCGGGCTTCCCAGATACGCAGTATTTT. It specifies CASVAGAGFPDTQYF. Full variable domain (missing parts from reference TRBV28 and TRBJ2-3): DVKVTQSSRYLVKRTGEKVFLECVQDMDHENMFWYRQDPGLGLRLIYFSYDVKMKEKGDIPEGYSVSREKKERFSLILESASTNQTSMYLCASVAGAGFPDTQYFGPGTRLTVL.